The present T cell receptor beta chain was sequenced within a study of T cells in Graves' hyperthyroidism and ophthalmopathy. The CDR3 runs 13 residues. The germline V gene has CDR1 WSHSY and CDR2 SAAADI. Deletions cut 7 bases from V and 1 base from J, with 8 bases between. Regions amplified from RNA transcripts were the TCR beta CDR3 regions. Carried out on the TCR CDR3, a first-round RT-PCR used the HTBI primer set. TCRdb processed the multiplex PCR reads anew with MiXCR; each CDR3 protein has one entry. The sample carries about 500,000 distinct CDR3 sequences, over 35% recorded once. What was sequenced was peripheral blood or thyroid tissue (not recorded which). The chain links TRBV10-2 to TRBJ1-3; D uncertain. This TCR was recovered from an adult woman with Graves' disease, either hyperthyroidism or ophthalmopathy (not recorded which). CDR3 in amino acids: CASNAESGNTIYF. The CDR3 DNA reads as TGCGCCAGCAACGCAGAATCTGGAAACACCATATATTTT.